This T cell receptor (beta chain) is drawn from a study of blood T cell repertoires in COVID-19. The protocol was immunoSEQ multiplex PCR, while the TCRdb copy is restricted to in-frame clones and leaves out a portion. The sample lists approximately 200,000 clones, approximately 84% occurring once. Trimming left V 7 bases short and J 2 bases short, with 15 bases between. This CDR3 region has 15 residues. Looked up from germline, CDR1 is SGHAT and CDR2 is FQNNGV. Specimen: peripheral blood. This chain joins TRBV11-2 and TRBJ2-1; possibly TRBD2 for D (6 bases). The TCR was taken from a man aged 40-49 years with acute or convalescent COVID-19. The chain's CDR3 is CASTAGSKPYNEQFF. The CDR3 DNA reads TGTGCCAGCACCGCGGGGAGTAAACCCTACAATGAGCAGTTCTTC.